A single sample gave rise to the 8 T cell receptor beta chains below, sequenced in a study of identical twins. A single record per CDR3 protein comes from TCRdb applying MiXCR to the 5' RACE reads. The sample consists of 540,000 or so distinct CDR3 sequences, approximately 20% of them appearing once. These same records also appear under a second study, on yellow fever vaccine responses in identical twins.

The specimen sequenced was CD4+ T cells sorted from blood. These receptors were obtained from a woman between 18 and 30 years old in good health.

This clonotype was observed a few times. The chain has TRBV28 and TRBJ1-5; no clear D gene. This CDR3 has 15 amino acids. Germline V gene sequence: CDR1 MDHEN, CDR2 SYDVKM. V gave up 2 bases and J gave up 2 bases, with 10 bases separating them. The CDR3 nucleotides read TGTGCCAGCAGTTTAAGGGTTTTTCGCAATCAGCCCCAGCATTTT. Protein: CASSLRVFRNQPQHF.

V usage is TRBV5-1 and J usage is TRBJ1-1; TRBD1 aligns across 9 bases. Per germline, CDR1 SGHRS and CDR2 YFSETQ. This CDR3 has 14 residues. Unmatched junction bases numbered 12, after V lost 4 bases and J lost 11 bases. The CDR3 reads CASSRGQGIPSAFF. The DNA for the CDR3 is TGCGCCAGCAGCCGGGGACAGGGTATCCCTTCGGCTTTCTTT.

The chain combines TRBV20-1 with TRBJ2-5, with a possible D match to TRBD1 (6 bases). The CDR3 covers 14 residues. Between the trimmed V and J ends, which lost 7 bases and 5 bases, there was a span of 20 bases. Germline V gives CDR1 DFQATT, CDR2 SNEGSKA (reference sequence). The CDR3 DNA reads TGCAGTGGGAGAACCGGGGTCAGGGGTGAGACCCAGTACTTC. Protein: CSGRTGVRGETQYF.

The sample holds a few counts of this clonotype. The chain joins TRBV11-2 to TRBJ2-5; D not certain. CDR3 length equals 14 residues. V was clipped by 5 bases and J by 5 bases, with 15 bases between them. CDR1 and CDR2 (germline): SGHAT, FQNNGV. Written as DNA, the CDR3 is TGTGCCAGCAGCCAGGCCCTAGTGGCGGAGACCCAGTACTTC. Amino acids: CASSQALVAETQYF.

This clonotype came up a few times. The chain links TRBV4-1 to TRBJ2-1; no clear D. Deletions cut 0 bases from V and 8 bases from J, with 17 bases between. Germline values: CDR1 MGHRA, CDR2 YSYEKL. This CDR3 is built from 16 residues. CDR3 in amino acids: CASSQDASIPRDEQFF. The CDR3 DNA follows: TGCGCCAGCAGCCAAGATGCCTCTATCCCTCGGGATGAGCAGTTCTTC.

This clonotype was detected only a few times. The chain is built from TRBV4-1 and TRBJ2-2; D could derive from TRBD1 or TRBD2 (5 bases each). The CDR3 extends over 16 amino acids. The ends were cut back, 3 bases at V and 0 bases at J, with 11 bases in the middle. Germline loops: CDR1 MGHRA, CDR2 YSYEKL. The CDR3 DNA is TGCGCCAGCAGCCAGAGGGGTACATCGAACACCGGGGAGCTGTTTTTT. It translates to CASSQRGTSNTGELFF.

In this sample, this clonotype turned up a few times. The CDR3 region is CAINPGQGGTGELFF. DNA of the CDR3: TGTGCCATCAACCCAGGACAGGGAGGCACCGGGGAGCTGTTTTTT. V and J are TRBV10-3 and TRBJ2-2; 8 nucleotides line up with TRBD1. Per the germline V gene, CDR1 is ENHRY and CDR2 is SYGVKD. There are 15 residues in the CDR3. Unmatched junction bases numbered 8, after V lost 7 bases and J lost 4 bases.

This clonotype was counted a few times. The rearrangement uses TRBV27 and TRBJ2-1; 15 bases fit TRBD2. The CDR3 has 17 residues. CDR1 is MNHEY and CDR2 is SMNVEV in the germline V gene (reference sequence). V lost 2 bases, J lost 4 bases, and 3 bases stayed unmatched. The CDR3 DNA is TGTGCCAGCAGTTTACTGGGACTAGCGGGAGGATACAATGAGCAGTTCTTC. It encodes CASSLLGLAGGYNEQFF.